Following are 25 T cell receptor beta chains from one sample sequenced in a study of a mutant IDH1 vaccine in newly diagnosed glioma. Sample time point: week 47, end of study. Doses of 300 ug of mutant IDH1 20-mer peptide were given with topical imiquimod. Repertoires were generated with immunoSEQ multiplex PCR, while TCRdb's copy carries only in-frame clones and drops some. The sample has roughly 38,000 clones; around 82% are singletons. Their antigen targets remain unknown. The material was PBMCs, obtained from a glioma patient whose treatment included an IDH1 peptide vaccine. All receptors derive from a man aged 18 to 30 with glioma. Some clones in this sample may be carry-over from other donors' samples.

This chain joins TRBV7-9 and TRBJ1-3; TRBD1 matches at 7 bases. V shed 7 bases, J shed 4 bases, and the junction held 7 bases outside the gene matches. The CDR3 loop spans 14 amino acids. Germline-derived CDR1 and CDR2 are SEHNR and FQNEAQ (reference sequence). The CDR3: CASILRGGGNTIYF. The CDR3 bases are TGTGCCAGCATCCTTAGAGGGGGCGGAAACACCATATATTTT.

The CDR3 spells CASSYFPQEGTYTF. The CDR3 DNA follows: TGTGCCAGCAGTTACTTCCCTCAGGAAGGCACCTACACCTTC. The gene calls are TRBV6-5 and TRBJ1-2; no firm D call. Germline V CDR1 and CDR2: MNHEY, SVGAGI. The CDR3 length is 14 residues. V shed 1 base and J shed 10 bases, with 16 bases lying between them.

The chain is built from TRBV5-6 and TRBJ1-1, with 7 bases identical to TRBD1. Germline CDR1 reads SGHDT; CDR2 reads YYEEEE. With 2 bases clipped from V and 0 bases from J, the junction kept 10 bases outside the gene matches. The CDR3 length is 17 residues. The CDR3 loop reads CASSFEQGWDLNTEAFF. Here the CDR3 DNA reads TGTGCCAGCAGCTTTGAACAGGGGTGGGACTTGAACACTGAAGCTTTCTTT.

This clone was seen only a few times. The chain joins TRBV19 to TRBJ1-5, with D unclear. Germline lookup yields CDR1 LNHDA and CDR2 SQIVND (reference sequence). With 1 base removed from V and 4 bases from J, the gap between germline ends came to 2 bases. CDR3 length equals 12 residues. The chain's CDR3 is CASSIVNQPQHF. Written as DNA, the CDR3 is TGTGCCAGTAGTATAGTGAATCAGCCCCAGCATTTT.

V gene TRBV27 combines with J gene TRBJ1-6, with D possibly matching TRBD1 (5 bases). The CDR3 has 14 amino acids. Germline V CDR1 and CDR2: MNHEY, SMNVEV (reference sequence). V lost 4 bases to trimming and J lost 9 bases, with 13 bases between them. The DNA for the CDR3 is TGTGCCAGCAGTTACGGATGGGGGGGTTCACCCCTCCACTTT. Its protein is CASSYGWGGSPLHF.

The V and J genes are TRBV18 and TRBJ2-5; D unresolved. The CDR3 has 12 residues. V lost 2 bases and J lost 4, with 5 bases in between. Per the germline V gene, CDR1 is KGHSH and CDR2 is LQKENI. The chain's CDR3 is CASSPKGETQYF. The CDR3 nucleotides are TGTGCCAGCTCACCAAAGGGAGAGACCCAGTACTTC. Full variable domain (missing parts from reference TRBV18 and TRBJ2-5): NAGVMQNPRHLVRRRGQEARLRCSPMKGHSHVYWYRQLPEEGLKFMVYLQKENIIDESGMPKERFSAEFPKEGPSILRIQQVVRGDSAAYFCASSPKGETQYFGPGTRLLVL.

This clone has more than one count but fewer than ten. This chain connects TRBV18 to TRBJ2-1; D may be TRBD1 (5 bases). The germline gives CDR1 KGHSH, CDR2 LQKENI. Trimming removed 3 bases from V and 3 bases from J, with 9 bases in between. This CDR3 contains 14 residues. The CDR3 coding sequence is TGTGCCAGCTCACCCGGACACATCTACAATGAGCAGTTCTTC. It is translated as CASSPGHIYNEQFF.

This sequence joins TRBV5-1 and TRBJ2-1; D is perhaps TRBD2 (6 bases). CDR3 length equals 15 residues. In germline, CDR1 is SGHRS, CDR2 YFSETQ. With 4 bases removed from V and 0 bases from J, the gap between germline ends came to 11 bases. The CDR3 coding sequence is TGCGCCAGCAGCCCGGGGAGGAGCTCCTACAATGAGCAGTTCTTC. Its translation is CASSPGRSSYNEQFF.

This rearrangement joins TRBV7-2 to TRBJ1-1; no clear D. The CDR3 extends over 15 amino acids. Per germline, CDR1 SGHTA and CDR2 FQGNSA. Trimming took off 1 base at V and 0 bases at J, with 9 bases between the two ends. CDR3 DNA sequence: TGTGCCAGCAGCTTAGGAGCAGCCTTGAACACTGAAGCTTTCTTT. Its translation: CASSLGAALNTEAFF.

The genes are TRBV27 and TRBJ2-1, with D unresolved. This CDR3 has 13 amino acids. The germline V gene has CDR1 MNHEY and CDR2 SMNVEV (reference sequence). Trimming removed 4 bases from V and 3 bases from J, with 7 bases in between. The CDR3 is CASSSVNYNEQFF. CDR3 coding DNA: TGTGCCAGCAGTTCAGTCAACTACAATGAGCAGTTCTTC.

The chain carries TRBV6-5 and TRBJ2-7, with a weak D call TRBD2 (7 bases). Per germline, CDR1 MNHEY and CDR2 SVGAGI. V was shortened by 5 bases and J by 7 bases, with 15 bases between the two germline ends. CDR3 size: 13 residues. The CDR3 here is CASSPVRGREQYF. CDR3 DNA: TGTGCCAGCAGTCCTGTGCGGGGGCGTGAGCAGTACTTC.

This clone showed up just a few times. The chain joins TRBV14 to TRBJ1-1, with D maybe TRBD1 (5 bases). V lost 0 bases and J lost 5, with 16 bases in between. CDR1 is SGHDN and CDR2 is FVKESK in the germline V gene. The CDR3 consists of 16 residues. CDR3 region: CASSQDMWGIRTEAFF. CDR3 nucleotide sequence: TGTGCCAGCAGCCAAGATATGTGGGGGATAAGGACTGAAGCTTTCTTT.

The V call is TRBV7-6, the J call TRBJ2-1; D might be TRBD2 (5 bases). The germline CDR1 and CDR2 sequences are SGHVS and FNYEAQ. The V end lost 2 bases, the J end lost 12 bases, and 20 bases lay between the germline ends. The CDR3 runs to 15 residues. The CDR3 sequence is CASSLPGSARNVQFF. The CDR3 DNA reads TGTGCCAGCAGCTTACCGGGGTCAGCCCGTAACGTGCAGTTCTTC. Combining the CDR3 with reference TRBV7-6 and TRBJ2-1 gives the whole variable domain GAGVSQSPRYKVTKRGQDVALRCDPISGHVSLYWYRQALGQGPEFLTYFNYEAQQDKSGLPNDRFSAERPEGSISTLTIQRTEQRDSAMYRCASSLPGSARNVQFFGPGTRLTVL.

The CDR3 DNA follows: TGTGCCAGCAGTTATGACGGTGCTCAGCCCCAGCATTTT. This encodes CASSYDGAQPQHF. The gene calls are TRBV2 and TRBJ1-5; D gene unclear. Germline assignment: CDR1 SNHLY and CDR2 FYNNEI. V lost 5 bases to trimming and J lost 6 bases, with 11 bases between them. The CDR3 length is 13 residues.

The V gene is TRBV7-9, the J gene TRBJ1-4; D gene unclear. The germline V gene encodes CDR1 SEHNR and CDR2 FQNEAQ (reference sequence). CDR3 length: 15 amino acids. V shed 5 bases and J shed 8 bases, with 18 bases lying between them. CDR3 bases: TGTGCCAGCAGCATCCCACTGCCCAGCGGGGAAAAACTGTTTTTT. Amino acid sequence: CASSIPLPSGEKLFF.

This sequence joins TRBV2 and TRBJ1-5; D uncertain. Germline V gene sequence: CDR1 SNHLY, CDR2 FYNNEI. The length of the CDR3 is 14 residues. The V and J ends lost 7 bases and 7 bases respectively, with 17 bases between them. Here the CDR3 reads CASTTRPREQPQHF. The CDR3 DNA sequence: TGTGCCAGCACCACCAGGCCCAGAGAGCAGCCCCAGCATTTT. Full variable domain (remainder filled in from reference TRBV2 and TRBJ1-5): EPEVTQTPSHQVTQMGQEVILRCVPISNHLYFYWYRQILGQKVEFLVSFYNNEISEKSEIFDDQFSVERPDGSNFTLKIRSTKLEDSAMYFCASTTRPREQPQHFGDGTRLSIL.

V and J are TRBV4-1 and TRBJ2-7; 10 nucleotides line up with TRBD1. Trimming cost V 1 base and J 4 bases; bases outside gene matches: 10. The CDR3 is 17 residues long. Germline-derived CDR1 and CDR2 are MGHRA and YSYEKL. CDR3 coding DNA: TGCGCCAGCAGCCAAGTTTTTCCGGGACAGGGGCTGTACGAGCAGTACTTC. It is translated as CASSQVFPGQGLYEQYF.

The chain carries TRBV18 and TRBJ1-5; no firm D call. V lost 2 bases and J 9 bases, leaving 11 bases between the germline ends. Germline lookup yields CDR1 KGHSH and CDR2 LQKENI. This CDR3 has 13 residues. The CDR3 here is CASSPGRQWPQHF. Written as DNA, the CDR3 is TGTGCCAGCTCACCAGGACGGCAGTGGCCCCAGCATTTT.

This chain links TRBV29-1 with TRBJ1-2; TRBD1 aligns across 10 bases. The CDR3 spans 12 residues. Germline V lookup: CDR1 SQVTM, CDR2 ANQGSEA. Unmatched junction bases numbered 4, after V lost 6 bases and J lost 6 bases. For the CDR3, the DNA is TGCAGCGTCACGGACAGGGGGGATGGCTACACCTTC. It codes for CSVTDRGDGYTF.

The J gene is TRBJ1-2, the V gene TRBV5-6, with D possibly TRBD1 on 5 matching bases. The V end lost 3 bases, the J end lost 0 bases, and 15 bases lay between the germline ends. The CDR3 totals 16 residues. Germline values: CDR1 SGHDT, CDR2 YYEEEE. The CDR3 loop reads CASSSYGTEANYGYTF. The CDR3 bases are TGTGCCAGCAGCTCATATGGGACGGAAGCTAACTATGGCTACACCTTC.

The CDR3 protein is CASSSNGRAKLFF. The CDR3 DNA reads TGTGCCAGCAGCTCAAATGGTCGGGCGAAACTGTTTTTT. The rearrangement links TRBV7-9 to TRBJ1-4; D gene unclear. Trimming cost V 4 bases and J 11 bases, with 14 bases left between them. Germline values: CDR1 SEHNR, CDR2 FQNEAQ (reference sequence). This CDR3 is built from 13 residues.

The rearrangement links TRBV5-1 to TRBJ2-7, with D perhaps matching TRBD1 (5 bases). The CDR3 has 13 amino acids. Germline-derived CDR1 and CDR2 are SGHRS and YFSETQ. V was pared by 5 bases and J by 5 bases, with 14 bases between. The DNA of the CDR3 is TGCGCCAGCAGACAGGTCGGTGGGAACGAGCAGTACTTC. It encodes CASRQVGGNEQYF.

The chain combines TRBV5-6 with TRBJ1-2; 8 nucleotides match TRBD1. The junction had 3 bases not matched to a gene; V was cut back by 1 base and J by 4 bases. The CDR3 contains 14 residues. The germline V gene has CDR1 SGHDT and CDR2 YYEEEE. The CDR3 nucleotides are TGTGCCAGCAGCTTGCCTGACAGGGGCTATGGCTACACCTTC. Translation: CASSLPDRGYGYTF.

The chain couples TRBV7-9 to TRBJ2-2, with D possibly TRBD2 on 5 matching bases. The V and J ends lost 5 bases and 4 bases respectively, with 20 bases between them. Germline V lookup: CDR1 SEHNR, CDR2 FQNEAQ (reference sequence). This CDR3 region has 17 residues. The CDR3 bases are TGTGCCAGCAGCCCTCGGGCAACTAGTTCGGCCACCGGGGAGCTGTTTTTT. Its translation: CASSPRATSSATGELFF.

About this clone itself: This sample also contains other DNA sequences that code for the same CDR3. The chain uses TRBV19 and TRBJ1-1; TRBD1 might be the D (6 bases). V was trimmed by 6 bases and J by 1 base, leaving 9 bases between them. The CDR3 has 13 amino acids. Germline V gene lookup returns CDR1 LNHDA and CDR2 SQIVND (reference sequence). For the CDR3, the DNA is TGTGCCAGTAGACCACAGGGGAACACTGAAGCTTTCTTT. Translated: CASRPQGNTEAFF.